The following is a T cell receptor (beta chain) sequence with its context. The target antigen is unknown. The protocol was immunoSEQ multiplex PCR, while the TCRdb copy is restricted to in-frame clones and leaves out a portion. This table holds about 2.1 million clones, 85% to 95% found once. This sample is part of a study of shared clonotypes between healthy human individuals. Germline V gene lookup returns CDR1 MNHEY and CDR2 SVGAGI. V lost 0 bases, J lost 0 bases, and 4 bases stayed unmatched. The CDR3 runs to 16 residues. Study findings and constraints: An effect of sequencing depth on clonotype sharing among donors was expected. Limitation of the genetic and exposure-history diversity represented came from the few donors. Several donors shared about 5% of their naive CD4 clonotypes.

The naive CD8 subset, CD45RO-negative cells positively selected for CCR7, excluded terminally differentiated effector memory CD45RA+ cells. All donors were healthy HIV-negative adults lacking recent acute infections or vaccinations. Sequencing was done on a sample of naive CD8+ T cells from PBMCs. The receptor's source is a man between 18 and 29 years old in good health. Some clones in this sample may be carry-over from other donors' samples. This chain links TRBV6-5 with TRBJ2-7, with 8 bases lining up with TRBD2. CDR3 region: CASSYSPGGSSYEQYF. CDR3 DNA: TGTGCCAGCAGTTACTCTCCGGGAGGGAGCTCCTACGAGCAGTACTTC.